Listed here are 17 T cell receptor beta chains from one sample, sequenced in a study of tumour-infiltrating T cells in Burkitt lymphoma. Sequencing was performed with immunoSEQ multiplex PCR; in TCRdb, only in-frame clones are kept and a portion is missing. This sample has roughly 800 clones, with approximately 79% found just once. The sample was tumor tissue. The receptors stem from a human donor with diffuse large B-cell lymphoma. Some clones in this sample may be carry-over from other donors' samples.

V and J are TRBV11-2 and TRBJ2-5; D is perhaps TRBD1 or TRBD2 (5 bases each). The CDR3 has 14 amino acids. Germline assignment: CDR1 SGHAT and CDR2 FQNNGV. Trimming stripped 1 base from V and 4 bases from J, with 10 bases between. CDR3 protein: CASSLGIGTETQYF. The CDR3 DNA sequence: TGTGCCAGCAGCTTAGGGATAGGGACAGAGACCCAGTACTTC.

This clone was observed once. The rearrangement joins TRBV30 to TRBJ2-1; 11 bases are shared with TRBD2. Trimming at V came to 3 bases and at J to 4 bases, leaving 5 bases not matched to a gene. Germline CDR1 reads GTSNPN; CDR2 reads SVGIG (reference sequence). This CDR3 has 15 residues. CDR3 sequence (DNA): TGTGCCTGGAGCACCGGGACTAGCGGATACAATGAGCAGTTCTTC. Its translation is CAWSTGTSGYNEQFF.

The rearrangement uses TRBV27 and TRBJ1-5, with D maybe TRBD1 (5 bases). Per the germline V gene, CDR1 is MNHEY and CDR2 is SMNVEV (reference sequence). CDR3 size: 11 residues. Trimming took off 9 bases at V and 12 bases at J, with 15 bases between the two ends. The CDR3 loop is CASTGGGFQHF. CDR3 nucleotide sequence: TGTGCCAGTACGGGGGGAGGTTTCCAGCATTTT.

This clone was seen a few times. V and J are TRBV27 and TRBJ1-4; D is ambiguous. V dropped 5 bases and J dropped 2 bases, with 9 bases sitting between them. Germline V gives CDR1 MNHEY, CDR2 SMNVEV (reference sequence). This CDR3 region has 14 residues. CDR3 in amino acids: CASSVTSTNEKLFF. The CDR3 DNA reads as TGTGCCAGCAGTGTGACGTCTACTAATGAAAAACTGTTTTTT.

The rearrangement joins TRBV7-8 to TRBJ2-5; perhaps TRBD2 as D (6 bases). The germline V and J ends were trimmed by 10 bases and 4 bases, with 19 bases remaining between them. The germline CDR1 and CDR2 sequences are SGHVS and FQNEAQ. The CDR3 is 14 residues long. The DNA for the CDR3 is TGTGCCACACTACAGACACGGGGAGGAGAGACCCAGTACTTC. Translation gives CATLQTRGGETQYF.

The chain uses TRBV7-9 and TRBJ1-5, with TRBD1 identical over 7 bases. The CDR3 sequence is 14 residues long. Germline loops: CDR1 SEHNR, CDR2 FQNEAQ (reference sequence). The junction had 5 bases not matched to a gene; V was cut back by 5 bases and J by 4 bases. This chain's CDR3 is CASSAGTDNQPQHF. Here the CDR3 DNA reads TGTGCCAGCAGCGCCGGGACAGATAATCAGCCCCAGCATTTT. The full variable domain, its missing parts supplied by reference TRBV7-9 and TRBJ1-5, is DTGVSQNPRHKITKRGQNVTFRCDPISEHNRLYWYRQTLGQGPEFLTYFQNEAQLEKSRLLSDRFSAERPKGSFSTLEIQRTEQGDSAMYLCASSAGTDNQPQHFGDGTRLSIL.

This clone appeared a single time. The V call is TRBV2, the J call TRBJ2-7; D remains ambiguous. Trimming took off 0 bases at V and 11 bases at J, with 23 bases between the two ends. The germline CDR1 and CDR2 sequences are SNHLY and FYNNEI. The CDR3 extends over 16 amino acids. The CDR3 is CASSEADGLRDWIEYF. CDR3 DNA sequence: TGTGCCAGCAGTGAAGCCGACGGCTTGCGAGACTGGATAGAGTACTTC.

This chain links TRBV28 with TRBJ2-7; 10 nucleotides match TRBD1. Germline V lookup: CDR1 MDHEN, CDR2 SYDVKM. This CDR3 is built from 15 residues. V trimming: 8 bases; J trimming: 3 bases; junction bases outside the gene matches: 10. The CDR3 loop is CASEAGTGVLYEQYF. CDR3 sequence (DNA): TGTGCCAGCGAGGCCGGGACAGGGGTCCTCTACGAGCAGTACTTC.

Judged by abundance, this clone is hyperexpanded. This chain links TRBV10-3 with TRBJ1-2; D not certain. Trimming stripped 2 bases from V and 0 bases from J, with 7 bases between. The CDR3 has 14 amino acids. Germline-derived CDR1 and CDR2 are ENHRY and SYGVKD. CDR3 residues: CAISEAPANYGYTF. In DNA, the CDR3 is TGTGCCATCAGTGAGGCACCAGCTAACTATGGCTACACCTTC.

The CDR3 DNA follows: TGCGCCAGCAGCTTGGGGGAGGAGGCGACCTACGAGCAGTACTTC. This translates into CASSLGEEATYEQYF. The chain combines TRBV5-1 with TRBJ2-7, with a tentative D call TRBD2 (6 bases). V lost 0 bases, J lost 2 bases, and 12 bases lay in between. This CDR3 is 15 amino acids long. CDR1 and CDR2 (germline): SGHRS, YFSETQ.

The chain is built from TRBV15 and TRBJ2-5; the D gene is possibly TRBD2 (6 bases). The CDR3 is 16 residues long. Trimming cost V 3 bases and J 2 bases, with 16 bases left between them. Looked up from germline, CDR1 is LNHNV and CDR2 is YYDKDF (reference sequence). Here the CDR3 DNA reads TGTGCCACCAGCAGGGGGTGGGAGGCCCGTCAAGAGACCCAGTACTTC. Amino acid sequence: CATSRGWEARQETQYF.

The chain recombines TRBV2 with TRBJ1-6; no clear D. There are 14 residues in the CDR3. V shed 2 bases and J shed 8 bases, with 10 bases lying between them. Germline V gives CDR1 SNHLY, CDR2 FYNNEI. This CDR3 is CASSEWDSDSPLHF. The CDR3 nucleotides read TGTGCCAGCAGTGAATGGGATTCGGATTCACCCCTCCACTTT.

This clone turned up a few times. The rearrangement uses TRBV10-1 and TRBJ2-2; D remains ambiguous. Germline lookup yields CDR1 WNHNN and CDR2 SYGVQD (reference sequence). V gave up 8 bases and J gave up 5 bases, with 12 bases separating them. The CDR3 loop spans 13 amino acids. CDR3 protein: CASSLGWTGELFF. Here the CDR3 DNA reads TGCGCCAGCTCCCTCGGGTGGACCGGGGAGCTGTTTTTT.

The CDR3, as DNA: TGTGCCAGCAGCCAGACTGACCTTCCTCACGCTGAAGCTTTCTTT. This codes for CASSQTDLPHAEAFF. The chain recombines TRBV9 with TRBJ1-1, with unresolved D. The germline CDR1 and CDR2 sequences are SGDLS and YYNGEE. Trimming removed 4 bases at V and 6 bases at J, with 19 bases between. The CDR3 spans 15 residues.

This chain joins TRBV20-1 and TRBJ1-2, with 7 bases aligning to TRBD1. The length of the CDR3 is 11 residues. Germline V gene lookup returns CDR1 DFQATT and CDR2 SNEGSKA (reference sequence). V was pared by 5 bases and J by 8 bases, with 5 bases of the junction left unmatched. CDR3 in DNA: TGCAGTGCTCAGACAGGGAACGGCTACACCTTC. Amino acids: CSAQTGNGYTF.

The gene calls are TRBV29-1 and TRBJ1-2; D remains unclear. Deletions cut 7 bases from V and 3 bases from J, with 12 bases between. The CDR3 has 12 residues. Germline V gives CDR1 SQVTM, CDR2 ANQGSEA. The CDR3 reads CSAGPGYYGYTF. The CDR3 bases are TGCAGCGCCGGGCCGGGGTACTATGGCTACACCTTC.

V usage is TRBV19 and J usage is TRBJ1-1, with a weak D call TRBD1 (6 bases). With 4 bases removed from V and 3 bases from J, the gap between germline ends came to 12 bases. Per the germline V gene, CDR1 is LNHDA and CDR2 is SQIVND (reference sequence). This CDR3 has 14 residues. The CDR3 here is CASSKVGGDTEAFF. CDR3 nucleotide sequence: TGTGCCAGTAGTAAAGTAGGGGGAGACACTGAAGCTTTCTTT.